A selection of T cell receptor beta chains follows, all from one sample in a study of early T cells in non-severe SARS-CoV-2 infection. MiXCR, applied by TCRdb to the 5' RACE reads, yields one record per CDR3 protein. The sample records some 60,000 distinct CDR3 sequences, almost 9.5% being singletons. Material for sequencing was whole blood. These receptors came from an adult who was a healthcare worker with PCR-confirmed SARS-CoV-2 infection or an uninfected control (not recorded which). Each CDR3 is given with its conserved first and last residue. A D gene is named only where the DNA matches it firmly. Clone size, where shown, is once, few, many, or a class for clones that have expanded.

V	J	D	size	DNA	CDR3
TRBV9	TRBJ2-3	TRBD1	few	TGTGCCAGCAGCGTGACAGGGGCAGATACGCAGTATTTT	CASSVTGADTQYF
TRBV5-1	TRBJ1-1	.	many	TGCGCCAGCAGCTTCGGGGGAAGCAGGCTCGAAGCTTTCTTT	CASSFGGSRLEAFF
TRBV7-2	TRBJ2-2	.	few	TGTGCCAGCAGCGACCCCCGCCGGGAGCTGTTTTTT	CASSDPRRELFF
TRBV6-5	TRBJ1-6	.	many	TGTGCCAGCAGTTACGGGGATTCACCCCTCCACTTT	CASSYGDSPLHF
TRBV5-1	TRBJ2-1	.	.	TGCGCCAGCAGCTTGATGCCAGGGGATTATGAGCAGTTCTTC	CASSLMPGDYEQFF
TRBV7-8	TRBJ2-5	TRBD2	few	TGTGCCAGCAGCTTAATGTCTAGCGGGGGCGGGGAGACCCAGTACTTC	CASSLMSSGGGETQYF
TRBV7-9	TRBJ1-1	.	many	TGTGCCAGCAGCCTCTTGCCAGGCTCCGAAGCTTTCTTT	CASSLLPGSEAFF
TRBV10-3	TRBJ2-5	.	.	TGTGCCATCAGTGAGTCGGGCAAAAAAGAGACCCAGTACTTC	CAISESGKKETQYF
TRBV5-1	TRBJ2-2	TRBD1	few	TGCGCCAGCAGCTTGGCCCAGGGGGACACCGGGGAGCTGTTTTTT	CASSLAQGDTGELFF
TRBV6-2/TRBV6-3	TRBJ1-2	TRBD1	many	TGTGCCAGCATCTCCCGGACAGGGATCGTCCCTTATGGCTACACCTTC	CASISRTGIVPYGYTF
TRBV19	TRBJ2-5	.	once	TGTGCCAGTAGTAGAGACATCCTAGGGACCCAGTACTTC	CASSRDILGTQYF
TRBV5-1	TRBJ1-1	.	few	TGCGCCAGCAGACTGGACGATCGCATGAACACTGAAGCTTTCTTT	CASRLDDRMNTEAFF
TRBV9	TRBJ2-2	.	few	TGTGCCAGCAGCGCCTTCCGGGACATAAGTCGTCCCGGGGAGCTGTTTTTT	CASSAFRDISRPGELFF
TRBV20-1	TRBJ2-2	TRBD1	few	TGCAGTGCTAGGGCGGACAGGGGCGTCCCCAACACCGGGGAGCTGTTTTTT	CSARADRGVPNTGELFF
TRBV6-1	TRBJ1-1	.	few	TGTGCCAGCCGTAGAGGGGGGGCCAGGGCCACTGAAGCTTTCTTT	CASRRGGARATEAFF
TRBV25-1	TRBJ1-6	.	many	TGTGCCAGCAGTGTGGGCTCCTATAATTCACCCCTCCACTTT	CASSVGSYNSPLHF
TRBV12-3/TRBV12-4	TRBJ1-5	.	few	TGTGCCACCAGAGAAGGCAGCAATCAGCCCCAGCATTTT	CATREGSNQPQHF
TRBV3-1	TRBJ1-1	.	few	TGTGCCAGCAGAGGGGGCACTGAAGCTTTCTTT	CASRGGTEAFF
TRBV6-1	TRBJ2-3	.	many	TGTGCCAGCACAGGGTCTTCTGGCGGAGTTTCCACAGATACGCAGTATTTT	CASTGSSGGVSTDTQYF
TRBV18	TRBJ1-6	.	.	TGTGCCAGCTCACCACGGGCAGGAGAGAATTCACCCCTCCACTTT	CASSPRAGENSPLHF
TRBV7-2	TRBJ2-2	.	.	TGTGCCAGCAGCTCATCCGGGACGGTGGCCGGGGAGCTGTTTTTT	CASSSSGTVAGELFF
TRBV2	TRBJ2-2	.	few	.	CASSEEGLLRAGELFF
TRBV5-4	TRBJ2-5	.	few	TGTGCCAGCAGCGCTCAAGAGACCCAGTACTTC	CASSAQETQYF
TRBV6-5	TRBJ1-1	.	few	TGTGCCAGCAGCCCCACGGGGAGGGCCACTGAAGCTTTCTTT	CASSPTGRATEAFF
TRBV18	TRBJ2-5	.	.	TGTGCCAGCTCACCACTCAGCGAGACCCAGTACTTC	CASSPLSETQYF
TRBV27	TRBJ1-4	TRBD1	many	TGTGCCAGCAGCCAGGCAGACAGGGGCAGTGAAAAACTGTTTTTT	CASSQADRGSEKLFF
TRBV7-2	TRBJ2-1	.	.	TGTGCCAGCAGCTTAGGGCTAAGTGGGAATGAGCAGTTCTTC	CASSLGLSGNEQFF
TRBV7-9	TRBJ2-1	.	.	TGTGCCAGCAGCTTATACAGGGAAGCCTACAATGAGCAGTTCTTC	CASSLYREAYNEQFF
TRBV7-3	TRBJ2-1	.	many	TGTGCCAGCAGCTTACGTCGGTCCTCCTACAATGAGCAGTTCTTC	CASSLRRSSYNEQFF
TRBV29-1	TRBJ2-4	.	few	TGCAGCGGTGGGGAATTAGCCAAAAACATTCAGTACTTC	CSGGELAKNIQYF
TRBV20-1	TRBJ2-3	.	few	TGCAGTGCTAGCCGCGGTGGGGGGCAAGATACGCAGTATTTT	CSASRGGGQDTQYF
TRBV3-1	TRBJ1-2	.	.	TGTGCCAGCAGCCAAACCGGGGGCGGCTACACCTTC	CASSQTGGGYTF
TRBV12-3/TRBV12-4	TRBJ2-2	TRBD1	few	TGTGCCAGCAGTCCACGACAGGGGGACACCGGGGAGCTGTTTTTT	CASSPRQGDTGELFF
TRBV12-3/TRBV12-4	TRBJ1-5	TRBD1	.	TGTGTCAGCAGCTCGGGACAGCCTAGCAATCAGCCCCAGCATTTT	CVSSSGQPSNQPQHF
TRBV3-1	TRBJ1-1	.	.	TGTGCCAGCAGTCCCTACTCTAACCTTCGCACTGAAGCTTTCTTT	CASSPYSNLRTEAFF
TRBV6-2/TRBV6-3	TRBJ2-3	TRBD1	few	TGTGCCAGCAGTTACTCAGGGACAGGGGGCACAGATACGCAGTATTTT	CASSYSGTGGTDTQYF
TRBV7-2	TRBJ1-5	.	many	TGTGCCAGCAGCTTAGGGGTAGGGCAGCCCCAGCATTTT	CASSLGVGQPQHF
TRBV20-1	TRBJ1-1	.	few	TGCAGTGCTAGCCAGGGAAGCACTGAAGCTTTCTTT	CSASQGSTEAFF
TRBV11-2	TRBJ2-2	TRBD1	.	TGTGCCAGCAGCACTTTGACAGGGGCCCGTGCGAACACCGGGGAGCTGTTTTTT	CASSTLTGARANTGELFF
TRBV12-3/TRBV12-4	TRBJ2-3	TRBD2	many	TGTGCCAGCAGTTCCTCCGGGACTAGCGGGAGCACAGATACGCAGTATTTT	CASSSSGTSGSTDTQYF
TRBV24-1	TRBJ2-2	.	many	TGTGCCACCAGTGATTTGTGGGGAACCGGGGAGCTGTTTTTT	CATSDLWGTGELFF
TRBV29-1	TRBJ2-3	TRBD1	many	TGCAGCGTTGCCGTCCGGACAGGAGCAGATACGCAGTATTTT	CSVAVRTGADTQYF
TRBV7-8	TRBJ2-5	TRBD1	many	TGTGCCAGCAGCTTGGGGACAGGGGGAGAGACCCAGTACTTC	CASSLGTGGETQYF
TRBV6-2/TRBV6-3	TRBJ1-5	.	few	TGTGCCAGCACCAACGGAGGGGGTGGTGGCAATCAGCCCCAGCATTTT	CASTNGGGGGNQPQHF
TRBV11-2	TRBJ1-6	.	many	TGTGCCAGCAGCTTAGAGGGGCCCATTCAGGGCTCACCCCTCCACTTT	CASSLEGPIQGSPLHF
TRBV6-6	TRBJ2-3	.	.	TGTGCCAGCAGTTACTCCTCCCAATCCCGACAGGGCGGGGCAGATACGCAGTATTTT	CASSYSSQSRQGGADTQYF
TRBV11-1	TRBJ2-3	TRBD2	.	TGTGCCAGCAGCCAGAAGCGGGGGGGCTCTAATACGCAGTATTTT	CASSQKRGGSNTQYF
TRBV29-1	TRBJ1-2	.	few	TGCAGCGTTGAAGACAGATCGGGCTGGGGCTATGGCTACACCTTC	CSVEDRSGWGYGYTF